Listed below are T cell receptor beta chains from one sample, sequenced in a study of neurological immune-mediated disorders. From the 5' RACE reads, TCRdb called clonotypes with MiXCR, one entry per CDR3 protein. The sample holds tens of thousands of distinct CDR3 sequences, more than 8.5% seen once. The source material was PBMCs. The receptors were sampled from a man aged 30 to 39 in good health. Each CDR3 is given with its conserved first and last residue. The D gene is left open where the match is weak. Size is stated for part of the rows, as once, few or many counts, or as a class when the clone is expanded.

TRBD2	NA	TRBV27	TRBJ2-7	TGTGCCAGCAGTTTCGTTGTGGCGGGAGGGTTCGACGAGCAGTACTTC	CASSFVVAGGFDEQYF
TRBD1	many	TRBV6-6	TRBJ1-3	TGTGCCAGCAGTGAACTACAGGGGACTGGAAACACCATATATTTT	CASSELQGTGNTIYF
NA	few	TRBV28	TRBJ2-7	TGTGCCAGCAGTTTATACGGCAAAACCTACGAGCAGTACTTC	CASSLYGKTYEQYF
TRBD2	many	TRBV20-1	TRBJ2-3	TGCAGTGCTCCTAGGACTAGGCTAGATACGCAGTATTTT	CSAPRTRLDTQYF
NA	many	TRBV12-3/TRBV12-4	TRBJ2-2	TGTGCCAGCAGTCCAGGGACGAACACCGGGGAGCTGTTTTTT	CASSPGTNTGELFF
TRBD2	many	TRBV27	TRBJ2-7	TGTGCCAGCAGTTCTCCCGGGAGGCGTAGGACCTACGAGCAGTACTTC	CASSSPGRRRTYEQYF
NA	many	TRBV29-1	TRBJ1-1	TGCAGCGTTCAAGGGTCGAACACTGAAGCTTTCTTT	CSVQGSNTEAFF
NA	NA	TRBV5-1	TRBJ2-2	TGCGCCAGCAGCTTCGACCCGTCTGCCGGGGAGCTGTTTTTT	CASSFDPSAGELFF
TRBD1	many	TRBV7-2	TRBJ2-5	TGTGCCAGCGACAGGGGGGGGGCCGATCAAGAGACCCAGTACTTC	CASDRGGADQETQYF
NA	many	TRBV5-1	TRBJ2-7	TGCGCCAGCAGCTTAGGCACGTCCGGGGGAAGCGGTGAGCAGTACTTC	CASSLGTSGGSGEQYF
TRBD2	many	TRBV6-1	TRBJ2-3	TGTGCCAGCAGTGTATTCAGCGGGAGATACGCAGATACGCAGTATTTT	CASSVFSGRYADTQYF
NA	NA	TRBV7-3	TRBJ2-1	TGTGCCAGCAGCTTAACGTTCGGGAATGGTCATGAGCAGTTCTTC	CASSLTFGNGHEQFF
NA	many	TRBV20-1	TRBJ1-1	TGCAGTGCTAGGGGGACGGCGAACACTGAAGCTTTCTTT	CSARGTANTEAFF